This T cell receptor (beta chain) came from a study of human T cells and chemical hapten exposure. The library attached unique molecular identifiers to individual cDNA molecules. In the source study's methods: Counts of TCRs in each sample centred on a median of approximately 100,000 and extended from roughly 23,000 to 700,000. TCRdb reanalysed the RACE reads using MiXCR and keeps one entry per CDR3 protein. V and J calls and clone size were set by TCRdb, not the authors. The sample carries some 81,000 distinct CDR3 sequences, about 8.6% recorded once. Time point noted: healthy volunteer bleed at 6 weeks. Unfractionated whole blood yielded total RNA. V lost 7 bases to trimming and J lost 3 bases, with 13 bases between them. This CDR3 spans 14 amino acids. Germline V gene sequence: CDR1 MDHEN, CDR2 SYDVKM. This clonotype has only a few counts. Its target is not known. General observations from the study: With regard to DPC sensitization, TCRs above 1 in 1000 frequency did not change.

The chain links TRBV28 to TRBJ1-5; D might be TRBD1 (5 bases). Sequenced sample: whole blood. This TCR came from a female donor in good health. Some clones in this sample may be carry-over from other donors' samples. The DNA of the CDR3 is TGTGCCAGCAACGGGGCAGGAGACAATCAGCCCCAGCATTTT. This translates into CASNGAGDNQPQHF. The entire variable domain, with the rest obtained from reference TRBV28 and TRBJ1-5, is as follows: DVKVTQSSRYLVKRTGEKVFLECVQDMDHENMFWYRQDPGLGLRLIYFSYDVKMKEKGDIPEGYSVSREKKERFSLILESASTNQTSMYLCASNGAGDNQPQHFGDGTRLSIL.